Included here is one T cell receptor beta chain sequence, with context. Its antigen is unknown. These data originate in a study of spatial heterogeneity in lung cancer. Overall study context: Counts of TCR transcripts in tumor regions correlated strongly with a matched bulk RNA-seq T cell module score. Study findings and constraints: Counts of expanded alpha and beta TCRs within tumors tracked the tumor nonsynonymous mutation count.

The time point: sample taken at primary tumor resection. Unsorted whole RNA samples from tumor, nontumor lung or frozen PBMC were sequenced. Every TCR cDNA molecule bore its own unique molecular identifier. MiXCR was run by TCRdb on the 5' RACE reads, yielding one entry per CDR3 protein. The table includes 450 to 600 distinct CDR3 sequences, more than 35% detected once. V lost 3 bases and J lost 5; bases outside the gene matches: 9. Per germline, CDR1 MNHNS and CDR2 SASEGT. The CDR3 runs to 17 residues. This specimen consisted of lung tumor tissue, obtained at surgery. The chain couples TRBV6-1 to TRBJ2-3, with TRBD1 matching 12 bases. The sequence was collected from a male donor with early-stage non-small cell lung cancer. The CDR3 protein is CASSDEWGQGAQDTQYF. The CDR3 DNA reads TGTGCCAGCAGTGACGAATGGGGACAGGGGGCGCAAGATACGCAGTATTTT.